The clone carrying this T cell receptor (beta chain) was counted ten times or more. Its antigen is not identified. Using its own MiXCR run on the 5' RACE reads, TCRdb lists one record per CDR3 protein. The data show 400,000 to 650,000 distinct CDR3 sequences, 20% to 25% seen once. These data belong to a study of identical twins. V dropped 3 bases and J dropped 10 bases, with 7 bases sitting between them. This CDR3 has 11 residues. Germline lookup yields CDR1 ENHRY and CDR2 SYGVKD. Study-wide results and limits: Researchers reported weaker excess twin sharing in beta out-of-frame sequences.

A further study also used this sample, focusing on T cells expressing NK-cell markers. That source notes: Among eight sequenced donors, seven carried HCMV seropositivity while one was seronegative. Of the CD8+ T cell pool in roughly 6 donors, roughly 1.0-7.5% was accounted for by dominant NKG2C+ clonotypes.

This TCR was recovered from a woman aged 18-30 years in good health. The sequenced material came from CD4+ T cells sorted from blood. This sequence joins TRBV10-3 and TRBJ2-1; D remains unclear. The CDR3 nucleotides read TGTGCCATCAGTGAAGGCATAGAGCAGTTCTTC. Protein: CAISEGIEQFF.